Each of the 20 T cell receptor beta chains below was sequenced from the same sample in a study of cytomegalovirus exposure and HLA in healthy donors. It was with 60 Vbeta and 13 Jbeta primers that the PCR ran. Assay used: immunoSEQ multiplex PCR; TCRdb lists only in-frame clones, some missing. Here the sample spans about 210,000 clones, around 80% being singletons. Input material: PBMCs. The receptors were gathered from a boy younger than 18 in good health and CMV-seronegative.

The chain is built from TRBV27 and TRBJ1-2, with a possible D match to TRBD1 (6 bases). Deletions cut 3 bases from V and 8 bases from J, with 13 bases between. Germline CDR1 and CDR2: MNHEY and SMNVEV (reference sequence). This CDR3 comprises 13 residues. CDR3 DNA sequence: TGTGCCAGCAGTTTTGAGGGGAGGGGGGGCTACACCTTC. Protein: CASSFEGRGGYTF.

The rearrangement uses TRBV19 and TRBJ2-2, with TRBD2 matching over 10 bases. V gave up 11 bases and J gave up 1 base; unmatched junction bases: 10. The CDR3 totals 16 residues. Germline V gives CDR1 LNHDA, CDR2 SQIVND (reference sequence). CDR3 loop: CARAVAGGQNTGELFF. The CDR3 nucleotides are TGTGCCCGGGCGGTAGCGGGAGGCCAGAACACCGGGGAGCTGTTTTTT.

J is TRBJ2-1 and V is TRBV5-4; D might be TRBD1 (5 bases). From germline, CDR1 is SGHNT and CDR2 YYREEE (reference sequence). The CDR3 consists of 17 residues. Between the trimmed V and J ends, which lost 4 bases and 0 bases, there was a span of 17 bases. CDR3 in amino acids: CASSPTARADSYNEQFF. In DNA, the CDR3 is TGTGCCAGCAGCCCGACCGCCAGGGCGGACTCCTACAATGAGCAGTTCTTC.

This sequence joins TRBV11-3 and TRBJ2-3, with 8 bases identical to TRBD2. There are 15 residues in the CDR3. The germline gives CDR1 SGHNT, CDR2 YENEEA. Losses at the gene ends were 4 bases for V and 5 bases for J; bases not matched to a gene: 8. CDR3 coding DNA: TGTGCCAGCAGCTCGTTAAGCGGGAGAGGAGATACGCAGTATTTT. Amino acids: CASSSLSGRGDTQYF.

The chain joins TRBV30 to TRBJ2-2; maybe TRBD1 (6 bases). The germline V and J ends were trimmed by 5 bases and 2 bases, with 12 bases remaining between them. The CDR3 is 14 residues long. CDR1 and CDR2 (germline): GTSNPN, SVGIG (reference sequence). The CDR3 sequence: CAWAGTINTGELFF. In nucleotides, the CDR3 is TGTGCCTGGGCCGGGACAATTAACACCGGGGAGCTGTTTTTT.

The V call is TRBV18, the J call TRBJ2-7, with 10 bases lining up with TRBD2. The germline gives CDR1 KGHSH, CDR2 LQKENI. J was trimmed by 4 bases and V by 3 bases; bases with no gene match: 9. There are 16 residues in the CDR3. The CDR3 nucleotides read TGTGCCAGCTCACCCAATACCGCTAGCGGGAGTTACGAGCAGTACTTC. Translated: CASSPNTASGSYEQYF.

The V gene is TRBV6-4, the J gene TRBJ2-5; perhaps TRBD1 as D (6 bases). CDR3 length: 13 residues. V was pared by 3 bases and J by 4 bases, with 9 bases between. CDR1 is MRHNA and CDR2 is SNTAGT in the germline V gene. This CDR3 reads CASSEQGTETQYF. The DNA of the CDR3 is TGTGCCAGCAGTGAGCAGGGGACAGAGACCCAGTACTTC.

J is TRBJ1-5 and V is TRBV4-1; 9 positions agree with TRBD1. J was trimmed by 1 base and V by 1 base; bases with no gene match: 8. Germline loops: CDR1 MGHRA, CDR2 YSYEKL. The CDR3 is 18 amino acids. CDR3 residues: CASSQAPRQGVSNQPQHF. DNA for the CDR3: TGCGCCAGCAGCCAAGCCCCCAGACAGGGGGTGAGCAATCAGCCCCAGCATTTT.

To note about this clone: The germline gene is not matched at one end of the junction; a read error may be the cause. The chain is built from TRBV19 and TRBJ2-3; D may be TRBD1 (6 bases). CDR1 is LNHDA and CDR2 is SQIVND in the germline V gene (reference sequence). The CDR3 runs to 14 residues. The CDR3 nucleotides are TGTGCCAGTAGTCGAGACTCCAGGGGATTGCTGCTGCATTTT. Translation: CASSRDSRGLLLHF.

The V gene is TRBV4-2, the J gene TRBJ2-3, with 7 bases aligning to TRBD1. The CDR3 consists of 16 residues. Germline CDR1 LGHNA, CDR2 YNFKEQ. V shed 1 base, J shed 0 bases, and the junction held 4 bases outside the gene matches. CDR3 region: CASSQVTGVSTDTQYF. For the CDR3, the DNA is TGTGCCAGCAGCCAAGTAACAGGGGTAAGCACAGATACGCAGTATTTT.

The V and J genes are TRBV1 and TRBJ2-1; no check of the table's D call, TRBD2, against the DNA was made. TRBV1 is marked as a pseudogene. The CDR3 is 16 residues long. DNA for the CDR3: TGCACCAGCAGCCAAGATCCCCGGGTGGAAGTCAATGAGCAGTTCTTC. This translates into CTSSQDPRVEVNEQFF.

This clone has a handful of counts. The chain employs TRBV6-4 and TRBJ2-1; perhaps TRBD1 as D (6 bases). CDR3 length equals 13 residues. Germline V gene sequence: CDR1 MRHNA, CDR2 SNTAGT. Between the trimmed V and J ends, which lost 3 bases and 5 bases, there was a span of 8 bases. The CDR3 loop reads CASSERDNNEQFF. The CDR3 bases are TGTGCCAGCAGTGAAAGGGACAACAATGAGCAGTTCTTC.

To note about this clone: One end of the junction varies from germline; a read error may be responsible. V usage is TRBV5-6 and J usage is TRBJ1-2; D gene uncertain. This CDR3 has 9 amino acids. In germline, CDR1 is SGHDT, CDR2 YYEEEE. The CDR3: CASSPPPLF. In nucleotides, the CDR3 is TGTGCCAGCAGCCCTCCCCCACTCTTC.

This clone was seen once. In DNA form, the CDR3 reads TGTGCCAGTAGCCGACCGGACAGCGGATATGGCTACACCTTC. Its translation is CASSRPDSGYGYTF. The chain uses TRBV19 and TRBJ1-2, with D possibly being TRBD1 (6 bases). Germline loops: CDR1 LNHDA, CDR2 SQIVND (reference sequence). The CDR3 extends over 14 amino acids. The V end was cut by 6 bases, the J end by 5 bases, with 16 bases between.

The chain recombines TRBV11-3 with TRBJ2-3; D is perhaps TRBD2 (5 bases). The germline gives CDR1 SGHNT, CDR2 YENEEA. V was shortened by 5 bases and J by 9 bases, with 12 bases between the two germline ends. CDR3 length: 12 residues. CDR3 in amino acids: CASSQVRGTQYF. The DNA of the CDR3 is TGTGCCAGCAGCCAAGTCCGGGGAACGCAGTATTTT.

J is TRBJ1-3 and V is TRBV19; TRBD1 agrees at 10 bases. Germline V CDR1 and CDR2: LNHDA, SQIVND (reference sequence). V trimming: 6 bases; J trimming: 1 base; junction bases outside the gene matches: 6. CDR3 length: 16 residues. DNA of the CDR3: TGTGCCAGTAGCCTGACGGGACAGGGGTCTGGAAACACCATATATTTT. It codes for CASSLTGQGSGNTIYF.

The rearrangement links TRBV6-4 to TRBJ2-7; D is uncertain. This CDR3 comprises 15 residues. Germline CDR1 is MRHNA and CDR2 is SNTAGT. V lost 7 bases and J 2 bases, leaving 18 bases between the germline ends. CDR3 residues: CASTPLEETTYEQYF. The DNA of the CDR3 is TGTGCCAGCACCCCCCTAGAGGAGACCACCTACGAGCAGTACTTC.

This rearrangement joins TRBV30 to TRBJ1-1, with 9 bases aligning to TRBD1. Germline-derived CDR1 and CDR2 are GTSNPN and SVGIG (reference sequence). The CDR3 runs 16 residues. Trimming at V came to 1 base and at J to 5 bases, leaving 11 bases not matched to a gene. The CDR3 DNA reads as TGTGCCTGGAGTGGGGACCGGAACAGGGGGCAAACTGAAGCTTTCTTT. Its translation is CAWSGDRNRGQTEAFF.

The chain links TRBV7-8 to TRBJ1-1; D uncertain. CDR1 is SGHVS, CDR2 FQNEAQ, per germline. The CDR3 loop spans 13 amino acids. Between the trimmed V and J ends, which lost 1 base and 3 bases, there was a span of 6 bases. CDR3 amino acids: CASSLGLDTEAFF. CDR3 coding DNA: TGTGCCAGCAGCTTAGGGCTCGACACTGAAGCTTTCTTT.

This chain uses TRBV15 with TRBJ1-2; D not certain. Trimming stripped 1 base from V and 2 bases from J, with 8 bases between. The CDR3 extends over 14 amino acids. From germline, CDR1 is LNHNV and CDR2 YYDKDF (reference sequence). CDR3 bases: TGTGCCACCAGCAGAGCTCGAGAAAACTATGGCTACACCTTC. Protein sequence: CATSRARENYGYTF.